This record concerns one T cell receptor (beta chain) sequence. The antigen remains undetermined. The CDR3 spans 13 residues. Trimming cost V 8 bases and J 9 bases; bases outside gene matches: 11. The V gene's germline CDR1 is SGHRS and CDR2 YFSETQ. This record comes from a study of T cells in Graves' hyperthyroidism and ophthalmopathy. Broader study findings: Most thyroid clonotypes with frequency above 0.001 were detected in blood. Ophthalmopathy was distinguished from stable hyperthyroidism by 13 V-J signatures.

Template material for amplifying TCR beta CDR3 regions consisted of RNA transcripts. TCR CDR3 underwent first-round RT-PCR with the HTBI primer set. One entry per CDR3 protein results from TCRdb running MiXCR on the multiplex PCR reads. This table holds some 510,000 distinct CDR3 sequences, around 42% found once. The material sequenced was peripheral blood or thyroid tissue (not recorded which). V and J are TRBV5-1 and TRBJ2-7; 10 bases are a match to TRBD1. This TCR came from a woman aged 18-29 years with Graves' hyperthyroidism. The CDR3 DNA reads as TGCGCCAGTGCCGGGACAGGGGAGGGCCTGCAGTACTTC. Protein sequence: CASAGTGEGLQYF. The variable domain in full, with the rest retrieved from reference TRBV5-1 and TRBJ2-7, is KAGVTQTPRYLIKTRGQQVTLSCSPISGHRSVSWYQQTPGQGLQFLFEYFSETQRNKGNFPGRFSGRQFSNSRSEMNVSTLELGDSALYLCASAGTGEGLQYFGPGTRLTVT.